The entry below describes one T cell receptor (beta chain). Its antigen is currently unknown. This sample was taken from a study of cytomegalovirus exposure and HLA in healthy donors. Notes on the study in general: Later analysis reportedly placed an Asian-associated ancestry cluster below the approximately 730-donor mean in N-insertions.

Germline CDR1 is LNHNV and CDR2 is YYDKDF (reference sequence). The length of the CDR3 is 14 residues. V was trimmed by 2 bases and J by 3 bases, leaving 8 bases between them. The PCR contained 60 Vbeta and 13 Jbeta primers. Clones were sequenced by immunoSEQ multiplex PCR, and TCRdb holds only the in-frame ones, with some missing. The profile shows about 130,000 clones, about four fifths of them singletons. The sequence was obtained from a human donor in good health. V is TRBV15 and J is TRBJ1-5, with D hard to call. Sequences were obtained from PBMCs. The CDR3 bases are TGTGCCACCAGCAGACTTGGGCACAATCAGCCCCAGCATTTT. Protein sequence: CATSRLGHNQPQHF.